The 19 T cell receptor beta chains below were found in one sample sequenced in a study of molecular identifiers for immune sequencing clone quantification. TCRdb re-called the PCR reads with MiXCR, one entry per CDR3 protein. This table has just under 650,000 distinct CDR3 sequences, 15% to 20% appearing once. The specimen sequenced was naive CD8+ T cells from blood, with Jurkat cell RNA spiked in. Subset: FACS-sorted CD8+CD4-CCR7+CD45RA+ naive T cells. The receptor source for this set is a human donor in good health. Some libraries in this study had Jurkat cell RNA spiked in.

This clonotype was seen more than once but under ten times. The rearrangement uses TRBV7-9 and TRBJ2-1; a possible D gene is TRBD2 (5 bases). The V gene lost 1 base and the J gene lost 8 bases, with 12 bases spanning the gap. Germline V gives CDR1 SEHNR, CDR2 FQNEAQ (reference sequence). The CDR3 runs to 14 residues. CDR3 bases: TGTGCCAGCAGCTTAGTACTAGATCCCGATGAGCAGTTCTTC. Its translation is CASSLVLDPDEQFF.

In its sample, this clonotype was seen a few times. This may be a read error, as it is one base from a much larger clone. This chain joins TRBV6-1 and TRBJ2-3, with TRBD1 matching over 7 bases. V lost 11 bases, J lost 4 bases, and 21 bases stayed unmatched. The CDR3 runs 17 residues. Germline V gene sequence: CDR1 MNHNS, CDR2 SASEGT. DNA of the CDR3: TGTGCCGGCATCGAGGGACAGCGAAGGGCTATCGCAGATACGCAGTATTTT. As protein: CAGIEGQRRAIADTQYF.

This clonotype was counted at least ten times. The chain links TRBV7-9 to TRBJ2-7; no clear D gene. Germline V gene lookup returns CDR1 SEHNR and CDR2 FQNEAQ (reference sequence). V was trimmed by 4 bases and J by 5 bases, leaving 9 bases between them. The CDR3 covers 12 residues. CDR3 DNA sequence: TGTGCCAGCAGCTCGTACGGCCACGAGCAGTACTTC. This translates into CASSSYGHEQYF.

This clonotype was counted only a few times. It may be a read error: a sequence one base away is much more abundant. This chain uses TRBV7-9 with TRBJ2-4, with a possible D match to TRBD2 (5 bases). The CDR3 consists of 19 residues. Germline CDR1 SEHNR, CDR2 FQNEAQ (reference sequence). This CDR3 reads CASSPVSLRGPLAKNTQYF. The CDR3 DNA follows: TGTGCCAGCAGCCCCGTAAGCCTCCGCGGGCCGCTAGCCAAAAACACTCAGTACTTC.

The sample holds one count of this clonotype. This may be a read error: a much more frequent sequence differs by one nucleotide. The rearrangement links TRBV5-1 to TRBJ2-7, with unresolved D. The V gene's germline CDR1 is SGHRS and CDR2 YFSETQ. V shed 2 bases and J shed 2 bases, with 11 bases lying between them. The CDR3 has 14 amino acids. The CDR3 protein is CASSFNQRTYEQYF. The DNA for the CDR3 is TGCGCCAGCAGCTTCAACCAGAGGACCTACGAGCAGTACTTC.

This clonotype was counted ten times or more. The V gene is TRBV13, the J gene TRBJ2-3, with no clear D. This CDR3 region has 13 residues. CDR1 is PRHDT and CDR2 is FYEKMQ in the germline V gene (reference sequence). Trimming shortened V by 5 bases and J by 6 bases, and 12 bases separated the two germline ends. The DNA for the CDR3 is TGTGCCAGCAGCGCCCTCTCGGCGGATACGCAGTATTTT. This encodes CASSALSADTQYF.

On this clonotype itself: A read error is possible here, since a much larger clone lies one base away. CDR3: CAGSQGHQNYEQYF. In nucleotides, the CDR3 is TGCGCCGGCAGCCAAGGCCATCAGAACTACGAGCAGTACTTC. The chain links TRBV4-1 to TRBJ2-7; D is unresolved. This CDR3 contains 14 residues. CDR1 is MGHRA, CDR2 YSYEKL, per germline.

This clonotype was seen repeatedly, ten times or more. J is TRBJ2-5 and V is TRBV4-1; D remains unclear. The V end lost 0 bases, the J end lost 1 base, and 9 bases lay between the germline ends. Germline V gives CDR1 MGHRA, CDR2 YSYEKL. The CDR3 has 15 residues. CDR3 sequence reads: CASSQDPGSQETQYF. CDR3 coding DNA: TGCGCCAGCAGCCAAGATCCTGGCAGCCAAGAGACCCAGTACTTC.

This clonotype appeared a few times. V and J are TRBV13 and TRBJ2-7; 14 bases are a match to TRBD2. The CDR3 length is 16 residues. V was pared by 4 bases and J by 4 bases, with 6 bases of the junction left unmatched. Germline CDR1 and CDR2: PRHDT and FYEKMQ (reference sequence). The chain's CDR3 is CASSSPGLAGAYEQYF. In DNA, the CDR3 is TGTGCCAGCAGCTCTCCGGGACTAGCGGGGGCGTACGAGCAGTACTTC.

This clonotype came up many times. This chain uses TRBV7-2 with TRBJ2-1, with D unresolved. The V and J ends lost 1 base and 0 bases respectively, with 13 bases between them. CDR3 length: 17 amino acids. Per germline, CDR1 SGHTA and CDR2 FQGNSA. For the CDR3, the DNA is TGTGCCAGCAGCTTAGGGTTCGGAACTTCCTCCTACAATGAGCAGTTCTTC. This gives the protein CASSLGFGTSSYNEQFF.

This clonotype was counted at least ten times. The chain joins TRBV7-9 to TRBJ2-7; 12 bases map to TRBD2. The V and J ends lost 5 bases and 2 bases, in that order; junction bases with no gene match: 4. From germline, CDR1 is SEHNR and CDR2 FQNEAQ (reference sequence). This CDR3 spans 15 amino acids. The CDR3 protein is CASSLRTSGAYEQYF. The DNA for the CDR3 is TGTGCCAGCAGCCTCAGGACTAGCGGGGCCTACGAGCAGTACTTC.

In the case of this clonotype: One junction end does not reproduce the germline sequence, and a read error may be involved. The rearrangement joins TRBV7-9 to TRBJ2-7; D possibly corresponds to TRBD2 (6 bases). Germline V gene sequence: CDR1 SEHNR, CDR2 FQNEAQ (reference sequence). The CDR3 runs 13 residues. This chain's CDR3 is CASSLGGDYVQYF. The CDR3, as DNA: TGTGCCAGCAGCTTGGGGGGTGACTACGTGCAGTACTTC.

This clonotype was recorded at least ten times. The genes are TRBV20-1 and TRBJ2-7; the match to TRBD1 covers 8 bases. Germline V CDR1 and CDR2: DFQATT, SNEGSKA (reference sequence). The CDR3 is 13 amino acids. V lost 3 bases to trimming and J lost 3 bases; unmatched junction nucleotides: 4. In DNA form, the CDR3 reads TGCAGTGCTAGCTTCGGACAGGGCTACGAGCAGTACTTC. Its protein product is CSASFGQGYEQYF.

Many counts were recorded for this clonotype. V usage is TRBV20-1 and J usage is TRBJ2-3; no firm D call. V was shortened by 0 bases and J by 0 bases, with 7 bases between the two germline ends. Germline lookup yields CDR1 DFQATT and CDR2 SNEGSKA (reference sequence). The CDR3 consists of 14 residues. CDR3 protein: CSARDESSTDTQYF. The DNA for the CDR3 is TGCAGTGCTAGAGATGAGTCTAGCACAGATACGCAGTATTTT.

Points on this clonotype: Just one base apart from a much larger clone, this may be a read error. The rearrangement links TRBV12-3 or TRBV12-4 to TRBJ2-5; 12 nucleotides match TRBD2. This CDR3 is built from 16 residues. CDR3 bases: TGTGTCACCACCGGGACTAGCGGGCCTCTGGGGGAGACCCAGTACTTC. This translates into CVTTGTSGPLGETQYF.

Turning to this clonotype: A much larger clonotype is one base distant, so this may be a read error. This rearrangement joins TRBV7-8 to TRBJ2-1; the D call may be TRBD1 or TRBD2 (5 bases each). Germline V gene data show CDR1 as SGHVS and CDR2 as FQNEAQ. Deletions cut 2 bases from V and 4 bases from J, with 30 bases between. CDR3 length equals 21 residues. The CDR3, as DNA: TGTGCCAGCAGCTTACTCGGGACCGGAGCCCACAGCTCGGGGCCTTACAATGAGCAGTTCTTC. Translation: CASSLLGTGAHSSGPYNEQFF. The full variable domain, with the rest looked up from reference TRBV7-8 and TRBJ2-1, is GAGVSQSPRYKVAKRGQDVALRCDPISGHVSLFWYQQALGQGPEFLTYFQNEAQLDKSGLPSDRFFAERPEGSVSTLKIQRTQQEDSAVYLCASSLLGTGAHSSGPYNEQFFGPGTRLTVL.

The gene calls are TRBV7-9 and TRBJ2-1; maybe TRBD1 (5 bases). Trimming cost V 1 base and J 0 bases, with 10 bases left between them. Germline V lookup: CDR1 SEHNR, CDR2 FQNEAQ (reference sequence). The CDR3 is made up of 16 amino acids. CDR3 in amino acids: CASSLEGAGSYNEQFF. CDR3 bases: TGTGCCAGCAGCTTAGAAGGGGCCGGCTCCTACAATGAGCAGTTCTTC.

This clonotype has ten or more counts. The rearrangement uses TRBV20-1 and TRBJ2-7, with D uncertain. V was cut by 6 bases and J by 0 bases, with 21 bases left in between. Germline V gene data show CDR1 as DFQATT and CDR2 as SNEGSKA (reference sequence). The CDR3 covers 16 residues. This CDR3 reads CSAVDEVDGRSYEQYF. The CDR3 coding sequence is TGCAGTGCGGTCGACGAGGTGGACGGACGCTCCTACGAGCAGTACTTC.

This clonotype has ten or more counts. The chain couples TRBV7-6 to TRBJ2-7; the match to TRBD2 covers 7 bases. The CDR3 spans 14 residues. Germline loops: CDR1 SGHVS, CDR2 FNYEAQ. V lost 5 bases, J lost 2 bases, and 6 bases stayed unmatched. CDR3: CASSPGTTPYEQYF. The CDR3 bases are TGTGCCAGCAGCCCCGGGACTACCCCCTACGAGCAGTACTTC. The complete variable domain, with remaining parts taken from reference TRBV7-6 and TRBJ2-7, reads GAGVSQSPRYKVTKRGQDVALRCDPISGHVSLYWYRQALGQGPEFLTYFNYEAQQDKSGLPNDRFSAERPEGSISTLTIQRTEQRDSAMYRCASSPGTTPYEQYFGPGTRLTVT.